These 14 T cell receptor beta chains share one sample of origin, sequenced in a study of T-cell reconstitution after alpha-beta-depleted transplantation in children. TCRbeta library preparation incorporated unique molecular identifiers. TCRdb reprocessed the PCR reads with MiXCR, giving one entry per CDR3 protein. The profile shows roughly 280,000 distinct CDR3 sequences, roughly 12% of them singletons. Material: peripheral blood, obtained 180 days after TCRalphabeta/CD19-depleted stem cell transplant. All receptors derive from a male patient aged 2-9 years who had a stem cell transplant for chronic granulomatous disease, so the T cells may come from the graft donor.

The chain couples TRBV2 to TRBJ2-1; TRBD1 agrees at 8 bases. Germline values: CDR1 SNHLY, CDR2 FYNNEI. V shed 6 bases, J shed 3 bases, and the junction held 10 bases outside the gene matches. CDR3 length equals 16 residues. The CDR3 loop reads CASRTPDRGGYNEQFF. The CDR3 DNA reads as TGTGCCAGCAGAACACCTGACAGGGGTGGCTACAATGAGCAGTTCTTC.

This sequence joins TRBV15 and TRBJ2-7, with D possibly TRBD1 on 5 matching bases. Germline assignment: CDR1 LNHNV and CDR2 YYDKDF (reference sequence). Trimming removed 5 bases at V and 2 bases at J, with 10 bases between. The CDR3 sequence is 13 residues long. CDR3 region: CATSRGHTYEQYF. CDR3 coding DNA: TGTGCCACCAGCCGAGGACATACCTACGAGCAGTACTTC.

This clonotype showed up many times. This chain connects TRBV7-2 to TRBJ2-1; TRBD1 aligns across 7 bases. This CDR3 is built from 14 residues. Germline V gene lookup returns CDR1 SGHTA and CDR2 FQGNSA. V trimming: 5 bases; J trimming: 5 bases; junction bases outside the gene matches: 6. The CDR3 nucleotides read TGTGCCAGCAGCGAGGACAGGATTCACAATGAGCAGTTCTTC. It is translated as CASSEDRIHNEQFF.

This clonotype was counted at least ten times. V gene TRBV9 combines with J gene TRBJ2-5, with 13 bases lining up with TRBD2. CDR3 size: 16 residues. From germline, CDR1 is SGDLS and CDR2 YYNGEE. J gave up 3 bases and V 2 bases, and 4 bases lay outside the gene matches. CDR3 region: CASSVGLAGVEETQYF. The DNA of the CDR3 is TGTGCCAGCAGCGTCGGACTAGCGGGAGTGGAAGAGACCCAGTACTTC.

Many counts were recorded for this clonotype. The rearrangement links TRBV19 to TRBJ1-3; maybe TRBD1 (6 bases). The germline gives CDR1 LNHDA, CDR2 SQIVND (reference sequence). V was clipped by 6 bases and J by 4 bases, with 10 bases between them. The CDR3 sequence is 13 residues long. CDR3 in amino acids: CASSRTVGNTIYF. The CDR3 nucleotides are TGTGCCAGTAGCAGGACAGTCGGAAACACCATATATTTT.

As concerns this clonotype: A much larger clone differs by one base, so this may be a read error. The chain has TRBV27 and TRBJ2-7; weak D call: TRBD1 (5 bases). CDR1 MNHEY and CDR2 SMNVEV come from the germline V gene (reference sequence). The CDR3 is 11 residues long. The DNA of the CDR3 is TGTGCCACCGTGGACAAGGGCGAGCAGTGCTTC. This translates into CATVDKGEQCF.

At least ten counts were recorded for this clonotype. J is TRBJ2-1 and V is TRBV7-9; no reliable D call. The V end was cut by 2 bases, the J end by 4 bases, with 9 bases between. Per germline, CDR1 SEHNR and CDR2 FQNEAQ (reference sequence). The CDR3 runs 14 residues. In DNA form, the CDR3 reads TGTGCCAGCAGCTTACAGCAAAGATACAATGAGCAGTTCTTC. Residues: CASSLQQRYNEQFF.

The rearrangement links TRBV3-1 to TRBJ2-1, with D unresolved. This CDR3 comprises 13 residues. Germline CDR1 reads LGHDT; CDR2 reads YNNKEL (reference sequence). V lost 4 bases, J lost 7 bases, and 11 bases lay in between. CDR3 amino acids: CASSPPRVNEQFF. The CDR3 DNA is TGTGCCAGCAGCCCACCACGGGTTAATGAGCAGTTCTTC.

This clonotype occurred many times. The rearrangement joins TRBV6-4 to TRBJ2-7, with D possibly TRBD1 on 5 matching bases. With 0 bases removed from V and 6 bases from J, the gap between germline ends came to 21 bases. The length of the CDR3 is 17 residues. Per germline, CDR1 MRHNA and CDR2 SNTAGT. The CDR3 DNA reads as TGTGCCAGCAGTGACTCAATCGTGGGGATTAGGGGTTGCGAGCAGTACTTC. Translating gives CASSDSIVGIRGCEQYF.

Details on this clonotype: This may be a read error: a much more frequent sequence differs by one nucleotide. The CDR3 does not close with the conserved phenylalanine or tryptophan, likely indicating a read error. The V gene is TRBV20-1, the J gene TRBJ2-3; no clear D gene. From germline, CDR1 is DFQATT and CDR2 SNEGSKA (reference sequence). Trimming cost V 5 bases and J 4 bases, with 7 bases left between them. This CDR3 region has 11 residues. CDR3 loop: CSAARPDTQYL. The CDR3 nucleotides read TGCAGTGCTGCCCGACCAGATACGCAGTATTTG.

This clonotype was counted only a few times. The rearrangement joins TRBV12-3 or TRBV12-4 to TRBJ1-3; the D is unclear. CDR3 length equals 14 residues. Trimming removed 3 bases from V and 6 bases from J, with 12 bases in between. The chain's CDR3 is CASSFGVVVNTIYF. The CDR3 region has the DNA TGTGCCAGCAGTTTTGGCGTCGTGGTAAACACCATATATTTT.

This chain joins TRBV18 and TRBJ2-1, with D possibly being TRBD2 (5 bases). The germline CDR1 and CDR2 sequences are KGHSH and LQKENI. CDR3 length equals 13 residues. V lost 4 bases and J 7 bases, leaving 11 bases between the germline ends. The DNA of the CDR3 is TGTGCCAGCTCACGCGATCGGGGTAATGAGCAGTTCTTC. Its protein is CASSRDRGNEQFF.

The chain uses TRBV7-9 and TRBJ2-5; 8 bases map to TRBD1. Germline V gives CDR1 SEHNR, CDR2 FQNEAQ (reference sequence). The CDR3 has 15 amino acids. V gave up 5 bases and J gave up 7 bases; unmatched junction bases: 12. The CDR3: CASSARTGSFGTQYF. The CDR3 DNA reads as TGTGCCAGCAGCGCCCGGACAGGGAGCTTCGGGACCCAGTACTTC.

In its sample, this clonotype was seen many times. The CDR3 loop reads CSVQIQSYEQYF. CDR3 DNA sequence: TGCAGCGTTCAAATTCAGAGCTACGAGCAGTACTTC. The chain employs TRBV29-1 and TRBJ2-7; D gene uncertain. The CDR3 spans 12 residues. The germline V and J ends were trimmed by 5 bases and 3 bases, with 11 bases remaining between them. The germline CDR1 and CDR2 sequences are SQVTM and ANQGSEA.